The 20 T cell receptor beta chains presented below share a single source sample, sequenced in a study of blood T cell repertoires in COVID-19. Only in-frame clones appear in the TCRdb table, and some are missing; sequencing was by immunoSEQ multiplex PCR. The sample has approximately 300,000 clones, approximately 88% seen once. The sequencing input was PBMCs or T cells enriched from blood (not recorded which). The receptor set was obtained from a man in his 60s who had recovered from COVID-19.

This sequence joins TRBV2 and TRBJ2-3; D possibly corresponds to TRBD2 (5 bases). CDR3 length equals 13 residues. Trimming pared 4 bases from V and 0 bases from J, leaving 5 bases between. The germline V gene has CDR1 SNHLY and CDR2 FYNNEI. The CDR3 is CASSGLSTDTQYF. The CDR3 nucleotides read TGTGCCAGCAGTGGACTAAGCACAGATACGCAGTATTTT.

The chain employs TRBV19 and TRBJ1-1, with 8 bases fitting TRBD1. V lost 3 bases and J lost 6; bases outside the gene matches: 9. The CDR3 runs to 15 residues. CDR1 and CDR2 from the germline V gene are LNHDA and SQIVND (reference sequence). In nucleotides, the CDR3 is TGTGCCAGTAGTATGCTGGACAGGGTCACGCCTGAAGCTTTCTTT. It translates to CASSMLDRVTPEAFF.

This chain links TRBV19 with TRBJ2-5, with TRBD1 as a possible D gene (5 bases). CDR1 is LNHDA, CDR2 SQIVND, per germline (reference sequence). The CDR3 consists of 11 residues. V dropped 6 bases and J dropped 5 bases, with 7 bases sitting between them. The CDR3 region is CASRSGETQYF. The DNA of the CDR3 is TGTGCCAGTAGGTCAGGGGAGACCCAGTACTTC. The whole variable domain, remainder taken from reference TRBV19 and TRBJ2-5, is DGGITQSPKYLFRKEGQNVTLSCEQNLNHDAMYWYRQDPGQGLRLIYYSQIVNDFQKGDIAEGYSVSREKKESFPLTVTSAQKNPTAFYLCASRSGETQYFGPGTRLLVL.

The chain is built from TRBV28 and TRBJ2-7; D unclear. Germline V gives CDR1 MDHEN, CDR2 SYDVKM. The CDR3 totals 12 residues. The V and J ends lost 6 bases and 3 bases respectively, with 9 bases between them. CDR3 nucleotide sequence: TGTGCCAGCAGCCCGTCCGTCTACGAGCAGTACTTC. It yields the protein CASSPSVYEQYF.

This chain joins TRBV30 and TRBJ1-5, with D unresolved. The CDR3 consists of 13 residues. V gave up 3 bases and J gave up 5 bases, with 11 bases separating them. Per germline, CDR1 GTSNPN and CDR2 SVGIG (reference sequence). CDR3 DNA: TGTGCCTGGAGCGAGACATGGGATCAGCCCCAGCATTTT. Translating it yields CAWSETWDQPQHF.

This clone has just a few counts. V gene TRBV14 combines with J gene TRBJ2-1, with 7 bases aligning to TRBD2. This CDR3 spans 14 amino acids. From germline, CDR1 is SGHDN and CDR2 FVKESK. V was pared by 0 bases and J by 9 bases, with 5 bases of the junction left unmatched. The CDR3 nucleotides read TGTGCCAGCAGCCAAGATCTAGCGGTCGGTGAGCAGTTCTTC. Translation gives CASSQDLAVGEQFF.

This rearrangement joins TRBV5-4 to TRBJ2-1; D perhaps matches TRBD1 (6 bases). CDR1 SGHNT and CDR2 YYREEE come from the germline V gene (reference sequence). The ends were cut back, 6 bases at V and 4 bases at J, with 14 bases in the middle. The CDR3 is 14 amino acids. The CDR3 coding sequence is TGTGCCAGCACCATCGGACAGAGATACAATGAGCAGTTCTTC. This codes for CASTIGQRYNEQFF.

The chain uses TRBV30 and TRBJ1-1; 11 bases agree with TRBD1. After removal of 2 bases from V and 4 bases from J, the junction contained 6 bases not matched to a gene. Germline V gene data show CDR1 as GTSNPN and CDR2 as SVGIG (reference sequence). The CDR3 extends over 15 amino acids. The CDR3 region is CAWSRLGTGGTEAFF. The CDR3 DNA sequence: TGTGCCTGGAGTCGCCTGGGGACAGGGGGCACTGAAGCTTTCTTT.

This clone was recorded only once. This rearrangement joins TRBV24-1 to TRBJ1-4, with 9 bases aligning to TRBD1. Germline V gene data show CDR1 as KGHDR and CDR2 as SFDVKD. CDR3 length equals 15 residues. The junction had 3 bases not matched to a gene; V was cut back by 2 bases and J by 6 bases. CDR3 sequence: CATSDSGTGHEKLFF. The CDR3 DNA sequence: TGTGCCACCAGTGATTCCGGGACAGGGCATGAAAAACTGTTTTTT.

The chain carries TRBV18 and TRBJ2-7; 8 nucleotides match TRBD1. CDR3 length equals 16 residues. V lost 0 bases, J lost 1 base, and 5 bases stayed unmatched. The germline V gene encodes CDR1 KGHSH and CDR2 LQKENI. The CDR3 DNA reads TGTGCCAGCTCACCACCCGGCACAGGGGGGTCCTACGAGCAGTACTTC. Its translation is CASSPPGTGGSYEQYF.

V usage is TRBV7-6 and J usage is TRBJ2-7; 7 bases fit TRBD2. This CDR3 has 15 amino acids. CDR1 and CDR2 from the germline V gene are SGHVS and FNYEAQ. The V and J ends lost 1 base and 1 base, in that order; junction bases with no gene match: 4. The CDR3 protein is CASSLGTRTSYEQYF. CDR3 DNA sequence: TGTGCCAGCAGCTTAGGGACTAGGACGTCCTACGAGCAGTACTTC.

The V and J genes are TRBV27 and TRBJ1-3; TRBD1 is a possible D gene (6 bases). There are 16 residues in the CDR3. The V end was cut by 2 bases, the J end by 7 bases, with 18 bases between. Germline assignment: CDR1 MNHEY and CDR2 SMNVEV (reference sequence). Here the CDR3 reads CASSLRGGAFGNTIYF. The DNA for the CDR3 is TGTGCCAGCAGTTTACGGGGGGGCGCGTTTGGGAACACCATATATTTT.

CDR3 loop: CASRGQSRRLFF. The CDR3 DNA reads as TGTGCCAGCAGGGGACAGAGCAGGAGACTGTTTTTT. This sequence joins TRBV28 and TRBJ1-4; 7 positions agree with TRBD1. CDR1 MDHEN and CDR2 SYDVKM come from the germline V gene. The ends lost 6 bases at V and 13 bases at J; junction bases unmatched: 8. The CDR3 length is 12 residues.

V gene TRBV12-3 or TRBV12-4 combines with J gene TRBJ2-7; D ambiguous. The CDR3 runs 13 residues. Trimming cost V 3 bases and J 3 bases, with 9 bases left between them. The CDR3 loop is CASSFSLLYEQYF. CDR3 nucleotides: TGTGCCAGCAGTTTTTCGCTACTCTACGAGCAGTACTTC.

The rearrangement uses TRBV9 and TRBJ2-7, with 9 bases identical to TRBD2. Germline CDR1 reads SGDLS; CDR2 reads YYNGEE. V was pared by 6 bases and J by 6 bases, with 16 bases of the junction left unmatched. The CDR3 extends over 16 amino acids. DNA of the CDR3: TGTGCCAGCACCGACTTTGGTGGCGGGAGGGGGAGCGAGCAGTACTTC. The encoded protein is CASTDFGGGRGSEQYF.

J is TRBJ2-7 and V is TRBV30; the match to TRBD1 covers 12 bases. V lost 5 bases and J lost 6; bases outside the gene matches: 5. The CDR3 contains 13 residues. Germline-derived CDR1 and CDR2 are GTSNPN and SVGIG (reference sequence). The CDR3 protein is CAWGGQGASEQYF. CDR3 nucleotide sequence: TGTGCCTGGGGGGGACAGGGGGCTTCCGAGCAGTACTTC. Together with reference TRBV30 and TRBJ2-7, the CDR3 gives the full variable domain: SQTIHQWPATLVQPVGSPLSLECTVEGTSNPNLYWYRQAAGRGLQLLFYSVGIGQISSEVPQNLSASRPQDRQFILSSKKLLLSDSGFYLCAWGGQGASEQYFGPGTRLTVT.

V gene TRBV7-2 combines with J gene TRBJ2-6; D is uncertain. The CDR3 covers 15 residues. V was shortened by 6 bases and J by 0 bases, with 9 bases between the two germline ends. CDR1 is SGHTA, CDR2 FQGNSA, per germline. This CDR3 reads CASRPRSSGANVLTF. As DNA, the CDR3 is TGTGCCAGCAGACCACGGAGCTCTGGGGCCAACGTCCTGACTTTC.

The chain combines TRBV20-1 with TRBJ1-4, with D unresolved. The CDR3 consists of 13 residues. In germline, CDR1 is DFQATT, CDR2 SNEGSKA (reference sequence). Trimming shortened V by 3 bases and J by 2 bases, and 7 bases separated the two germline ends. In DNA form, the CDR3 reads TGCAGTGCTAGTGTGGGCACTAATGAAAAACTGTTTTTT. Translation gives CSASVGTNEKLFF.

The rearrangement joins TRBV28 to TRBJ1-3; D gene uncertain. V shed 2 bases and J shed 4 bases, with 6 bases lying between them. CDR1 and CDR2 from the germline V gene are MDHEN and SYDVKM. The CDR3 is 13 amino acids. CDR3 sequence (DNA): TGTGCCAGCAGTTTACCCAGAGGAAACACCATATATTTT. This gives the protein CASSLPRGNTIYF.

The rearrangement joins TRBV7-2 to TRBJ2-7; 10 bases align to TRBD2. Germline CDR1 reads SGHTA; CDR2 reads FQGNSA. The J segment lost 4 bases and the V segment lost 5 bases, leaving 8 bases of the junction unmatched. This CDR3 contains 15 residues. Here the CDR3 reads CASSPPAGGPYEQYF. The CDR3 DNA sequence: TGTGCCAGCAGCCCTCCAGCGGGAGGGCCTTACGAGCAGTACTTC.